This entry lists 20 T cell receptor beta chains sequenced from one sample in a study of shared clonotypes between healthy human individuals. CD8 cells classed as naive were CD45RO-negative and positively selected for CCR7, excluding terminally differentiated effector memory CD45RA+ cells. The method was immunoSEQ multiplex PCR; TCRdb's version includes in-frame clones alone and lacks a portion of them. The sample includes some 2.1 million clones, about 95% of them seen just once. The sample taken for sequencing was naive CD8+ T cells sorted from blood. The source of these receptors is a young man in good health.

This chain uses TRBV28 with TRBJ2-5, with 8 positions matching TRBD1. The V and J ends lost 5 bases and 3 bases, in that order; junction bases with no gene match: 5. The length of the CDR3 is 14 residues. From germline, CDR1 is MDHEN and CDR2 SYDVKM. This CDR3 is CASSGTGDEETQYF. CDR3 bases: TGTGCCAGCAGTGGGACAGGTGATGAAGAGACCCAGTACTTC.

CDR3 coding DNA: TGTGCCAGCAGTTTATTGGGACAGGGAGAAGAGACCCAGTACTTC. It is translated as CASSLLGQGEETQYF. The chain is built from TRBV28 and TRBJ2-5, with 9 bases that match TRBD1. CDR3 length: 15 residues. CDR1 MDHEN and CDR2 SYDVKM come from the germline V gene. The V gene end was trimmed by 1 base and the J gene end by 3 bases; junction bases not matched to a gene: 3.

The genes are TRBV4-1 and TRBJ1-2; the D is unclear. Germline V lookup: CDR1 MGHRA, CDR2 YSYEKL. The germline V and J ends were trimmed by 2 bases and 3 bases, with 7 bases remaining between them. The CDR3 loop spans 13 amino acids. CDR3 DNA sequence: TGCGCCAGCAGCCAAACGGTTCACTATGGCTACACCTTC. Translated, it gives CASSQTVHYGYTF.

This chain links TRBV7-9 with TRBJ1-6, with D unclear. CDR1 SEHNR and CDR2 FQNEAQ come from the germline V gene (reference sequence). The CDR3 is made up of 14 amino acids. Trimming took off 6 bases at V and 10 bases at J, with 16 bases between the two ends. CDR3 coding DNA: TGTGCCAGCAGTCCGCAGGTTTCGGGGTCACCCCTCCACTTT. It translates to CASSPQVSGSPLHF.

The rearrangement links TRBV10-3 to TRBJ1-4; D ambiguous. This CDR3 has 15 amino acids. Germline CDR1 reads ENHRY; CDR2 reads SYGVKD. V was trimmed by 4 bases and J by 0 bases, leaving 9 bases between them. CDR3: CAISASFATNEKLFF. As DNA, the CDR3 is TGTGCCATCAGTGCAAGTTTTGCAACTAATGAAAAACTGTTTTTT.

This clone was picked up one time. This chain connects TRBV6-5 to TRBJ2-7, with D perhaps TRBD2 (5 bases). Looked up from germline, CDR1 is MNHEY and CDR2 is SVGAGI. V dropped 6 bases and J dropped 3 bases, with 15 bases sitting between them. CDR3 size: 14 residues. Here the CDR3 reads CASRPEGGYYEQYF. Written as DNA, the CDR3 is TGTGCCAGCAGGCCAGAGGGCGGCTACTACGAGCAGTACTTC.

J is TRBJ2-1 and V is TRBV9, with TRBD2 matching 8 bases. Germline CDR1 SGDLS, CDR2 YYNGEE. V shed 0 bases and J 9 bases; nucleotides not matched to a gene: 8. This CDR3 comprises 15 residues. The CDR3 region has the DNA TGTGCCAGCAGCGTAGCGGGGGGGTATGAGGGTGAGCAGTTCTTC. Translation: CASSVAGGYEGEQFF.

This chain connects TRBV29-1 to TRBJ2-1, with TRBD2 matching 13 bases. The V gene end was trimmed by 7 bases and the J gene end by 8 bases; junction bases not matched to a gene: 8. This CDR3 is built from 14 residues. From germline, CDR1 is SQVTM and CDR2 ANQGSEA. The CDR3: CSAQTSGRNYEQFF. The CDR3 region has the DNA TGCAGCGCTCAGACTAGCGGGAGGAATTATGAGCAGTTCTTC.

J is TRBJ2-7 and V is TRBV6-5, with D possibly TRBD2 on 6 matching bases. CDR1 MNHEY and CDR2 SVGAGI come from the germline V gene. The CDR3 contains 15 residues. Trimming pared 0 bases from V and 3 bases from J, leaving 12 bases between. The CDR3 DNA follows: TGTGCCAGCAGTTACTCTAACGGGGGAATCTACGAGCAGTACTTC. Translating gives CASSYSNGGIYEQYF.

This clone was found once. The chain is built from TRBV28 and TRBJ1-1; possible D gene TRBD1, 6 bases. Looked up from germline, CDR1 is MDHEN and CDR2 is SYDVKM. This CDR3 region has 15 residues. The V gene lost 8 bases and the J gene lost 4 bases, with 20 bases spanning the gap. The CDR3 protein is CASRTDGKGVTEAFF. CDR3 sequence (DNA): TGTGCCAGCCGCACCGACGGCAAGGGGGTCACTGAAGCTTTCTTT.

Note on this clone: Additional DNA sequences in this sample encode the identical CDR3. DNA of the CDR3: TGTGCCAGCAGCTTAATGGGTACCGGGGAGCTGTTTTTT. Translation gives CASSLMGTGELFF. The gene calls are TRBV7-3 and TRBJ2-2, with D uncertain. The germline gives CDR1 SGHTA, CDR2 FQGTGA. V shed 1 base and J shed 5 bases, with 5 bases lying between them. The length of the CDR3 is 13 residues.

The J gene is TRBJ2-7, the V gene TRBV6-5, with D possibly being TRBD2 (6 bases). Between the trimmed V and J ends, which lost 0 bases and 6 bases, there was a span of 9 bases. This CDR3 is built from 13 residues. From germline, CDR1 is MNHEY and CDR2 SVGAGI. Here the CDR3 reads CASSYSHGGEQYF. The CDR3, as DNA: TGTGCCAGCAGTTACTCCCACGGGGGCGAGCAGTACTTC.

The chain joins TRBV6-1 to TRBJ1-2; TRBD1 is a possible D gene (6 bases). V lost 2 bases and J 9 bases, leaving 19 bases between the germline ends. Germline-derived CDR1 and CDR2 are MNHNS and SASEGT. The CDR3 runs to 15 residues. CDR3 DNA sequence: TGTGCCAGCAGTGAATGGGGTGGGGACACGGCCCGCTACACCTTC. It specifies CASSEWGGDTARYTF.

DNA for the CDR3: TGCGCCAGCAGCCTGACAGTCAAAGGGGCAACTAATGAAAAACTGTTTTTT. Protein product: CASSLTVKGATNEKLFF. The gene calls are TRBV4-1 and TRBJ1-4, with D possibly being TRBD1 (5 bases). CDR3 length: 17 residues. Germline CDR1 reads MGHRA; CDR2 reads YSYEKL. Trimming took 4 bases from V and 0 from J, leaving 15 bases between them.

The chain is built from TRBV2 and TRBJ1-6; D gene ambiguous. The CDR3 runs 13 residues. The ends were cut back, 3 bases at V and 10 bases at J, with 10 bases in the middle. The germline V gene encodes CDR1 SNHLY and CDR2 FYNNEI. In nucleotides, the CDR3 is TGTGCCAGCAGTGACAGTCTAGGGTCACCCCTCCACTTT. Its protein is CASSDSLGSPLHF.

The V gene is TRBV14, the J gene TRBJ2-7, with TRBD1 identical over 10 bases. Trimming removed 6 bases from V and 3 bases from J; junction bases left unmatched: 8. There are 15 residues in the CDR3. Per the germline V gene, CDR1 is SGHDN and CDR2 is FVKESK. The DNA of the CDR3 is TGTGCCAGCAGTTACCGGGACAGGGGTTTCTACGAGCAGTACTTC. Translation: CASSYRDRGFYEQYF.

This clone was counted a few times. This CDR3 is CASSLDPGELFF. CDR3 nucleotide sequence: TGTGCCAGCAGCTTAGATCCCGGGGAGCTGTTTTTT. The chain employs TRBV13 and TRBJ2-2; D is ambiguous. V lost 1 base, J lost 6 bases, and 3 bases lay in between. Germline CDR1 reads PRHDT; CDR2 reads FYEKMQ (reference sequence). This CDR3 spans 12 amino acids.

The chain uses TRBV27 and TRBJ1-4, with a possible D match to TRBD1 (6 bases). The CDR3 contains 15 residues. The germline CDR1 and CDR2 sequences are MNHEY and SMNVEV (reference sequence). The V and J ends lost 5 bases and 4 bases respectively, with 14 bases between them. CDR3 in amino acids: CASSPPGTNNEKLFF. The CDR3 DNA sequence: TGTGCCAGCAGTCCCCCCGGGACAAATAATGAAAAACTGTTTTTT.

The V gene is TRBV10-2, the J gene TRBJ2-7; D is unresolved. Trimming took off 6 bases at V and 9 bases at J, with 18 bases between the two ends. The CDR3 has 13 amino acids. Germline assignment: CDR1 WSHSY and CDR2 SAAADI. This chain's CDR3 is CASSPGPSLGQYF. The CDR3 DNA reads TGCGCCAGCAGCCCCGGTCCCTCCCTAGGGCAGTACTTC.

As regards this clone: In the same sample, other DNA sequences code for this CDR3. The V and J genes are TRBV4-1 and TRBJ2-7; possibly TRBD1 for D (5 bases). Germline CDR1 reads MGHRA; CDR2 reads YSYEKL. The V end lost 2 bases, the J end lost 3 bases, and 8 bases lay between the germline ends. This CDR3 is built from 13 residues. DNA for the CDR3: TGCGCCAGCAGCCAAACGCAGGGCTACGAGCAGTACTTC. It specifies CASSQTQGYEQYF.